The present entry profiles one TCR beta chain with its context. Its antigen is undetermined. This sample is part of a study of radiation and T cells in renal cell carcinoma. About the study: Nephrectomy followed 15 Gy stereotactic body radiation by 4 weeks.

The method was immunoSEQ multiplex PCR; TCRdb's version includes in-frame clones alone and lacks a portion of them. The table has about 140,000 clones, 70% to 90% seen once. Regarding time point: baseline pretreatment blood. The treatment was: 15 Gy SBRT to primary tumor, nephrectomy 4 weeks later. After SBRT, blood was collected at 2 and 4 weeks, plus baseline. The CDR3 is made up of 20 amino acids. Trimming stripped 7 bases from V and 3 bases from J, with 32 bases between. CDR1 and CDR2 (germline): SNHLY, FYNNEI. Notes on the study in general: From baseline, blood top tumor clonotypes peaked at 2 weeks post-radiation.

The V call is TRBV2, the J call TRBJ2-3; a weak D match, TRBD1 (6 bases). The origin of this receptor is a woman aged 50 to 60 with renal cell carcinoma. Sample: blood, taken from a patient whose treatment included radiotherapy and nephrectomy. CDR3 protein: CASINLKINSGTPFTDTQYF. CDR3 nucleotides: TGTGCCAGCATCAACCTAAAAATTAACTCCGGGACACCATTTACAGATACGCAGTATTTT. Filled out from reference TRBV2 and TRBJ2-3, the complete variable domain reads EPEVTQTPSHQVTQMGQEVILRCVPISNHLYFYWYRQILGQKVEFLVSFYNNEISEKSEIFDDQFSVERPDGSNFTLKIRSTKLEDSAMYFCASINLKINSGTPFTDTQYFGPGTRLTVL.